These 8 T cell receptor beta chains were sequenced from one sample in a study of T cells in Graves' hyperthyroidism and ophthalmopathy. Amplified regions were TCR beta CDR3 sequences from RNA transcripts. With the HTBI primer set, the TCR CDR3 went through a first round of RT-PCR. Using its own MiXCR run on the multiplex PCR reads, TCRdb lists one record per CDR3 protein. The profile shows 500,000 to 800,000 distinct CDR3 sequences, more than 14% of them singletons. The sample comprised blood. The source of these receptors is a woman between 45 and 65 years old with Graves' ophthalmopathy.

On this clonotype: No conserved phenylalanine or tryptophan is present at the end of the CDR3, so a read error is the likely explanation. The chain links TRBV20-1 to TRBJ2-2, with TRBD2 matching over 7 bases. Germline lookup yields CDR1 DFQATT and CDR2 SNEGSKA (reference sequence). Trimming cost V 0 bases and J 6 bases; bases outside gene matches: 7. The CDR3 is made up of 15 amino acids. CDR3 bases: TGCAGTGCTAGAGATCAGCGGGGCCCGGCCGGGGAGCTGTTTCTT. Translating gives CSARDQRGPAGELFL.

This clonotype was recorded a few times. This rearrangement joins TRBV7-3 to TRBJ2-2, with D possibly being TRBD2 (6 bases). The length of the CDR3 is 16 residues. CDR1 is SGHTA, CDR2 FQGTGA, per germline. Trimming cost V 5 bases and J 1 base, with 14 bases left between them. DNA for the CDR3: TGTGCCAGCAGCCTTAGCGGAGGAAGGAACACCGGGGAGCTGTTTTTT. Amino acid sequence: CASSLSGGRNTGELFF.

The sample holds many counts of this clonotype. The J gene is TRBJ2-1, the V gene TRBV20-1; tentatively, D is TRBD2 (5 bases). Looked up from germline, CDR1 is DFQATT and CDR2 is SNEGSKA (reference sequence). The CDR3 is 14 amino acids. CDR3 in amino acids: CSILSGSSYNEQFF. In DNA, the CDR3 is TGCAGCATATTGAGCGGAAGCTCCTACAATGAGCAGTTCTTC.

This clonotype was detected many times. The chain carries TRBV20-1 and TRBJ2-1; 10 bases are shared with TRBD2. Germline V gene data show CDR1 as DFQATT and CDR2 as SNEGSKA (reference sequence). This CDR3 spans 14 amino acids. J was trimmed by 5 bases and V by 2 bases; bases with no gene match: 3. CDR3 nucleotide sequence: TGCAGTGCTAGAACAGGACTAGCGGACAATGAGCAGTTCTTC. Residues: CSARTGLADNEQFF.

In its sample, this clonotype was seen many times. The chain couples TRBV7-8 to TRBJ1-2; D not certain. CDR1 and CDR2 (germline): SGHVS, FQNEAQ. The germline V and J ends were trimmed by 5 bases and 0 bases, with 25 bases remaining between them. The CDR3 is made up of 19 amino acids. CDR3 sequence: CASSPRQSSKGFPNYGYTF. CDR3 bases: TGTGCCAGCAGCCCTCGCCAGAGCTCGAAAGGGTTTCCTAACTATGGCTACACCTTC.

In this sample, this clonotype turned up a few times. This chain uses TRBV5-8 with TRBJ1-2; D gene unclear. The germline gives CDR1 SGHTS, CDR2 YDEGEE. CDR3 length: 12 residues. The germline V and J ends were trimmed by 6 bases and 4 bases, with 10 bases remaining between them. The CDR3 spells CASTTVSYGYTF. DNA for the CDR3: TGTGCCAGCACTACAGTATCCTATGGCTACACCTTC.

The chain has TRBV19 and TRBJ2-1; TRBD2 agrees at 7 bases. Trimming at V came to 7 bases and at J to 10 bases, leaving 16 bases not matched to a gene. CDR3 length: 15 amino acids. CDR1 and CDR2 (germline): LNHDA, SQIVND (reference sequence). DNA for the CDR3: TGTGCCAGTAAAACCGGGACGATAGCGGGTGGCGAGCAGTTCTTC. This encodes CASKTGTIAGGEQFF.

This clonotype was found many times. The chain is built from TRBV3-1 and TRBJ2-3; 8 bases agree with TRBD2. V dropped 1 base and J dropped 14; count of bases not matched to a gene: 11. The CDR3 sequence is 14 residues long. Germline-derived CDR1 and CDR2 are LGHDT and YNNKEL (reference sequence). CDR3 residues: CASSQGLASQPPYF. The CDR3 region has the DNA TGTGCCAGCAGCCAAGGACTAGCGTCCCAACCCCCGTATTTT.